The 11 T cell receptor beta chains below all came from one sample that was sequenced in a study of blood T cells in healthy people across ages. Primers used in a second PCR of about 6 to 12 cycles were a sample-barcoded 5' primer and a J-beta primer mix. TCRdb called the 5' RACE reads again in MiXCR, with one record for every CDR3 protein. The sample has hundreds of thousands of distinct CDR3 sequences; about 30% are singletons. Sequences were obtained from blood. The receptors originated from a woman at least 80 years old in good health.

The chain is built from TRBV3-1 and TRBJ1-1, with 7 nucleotides matching TRBD1. The CDR3 is 13 residues long. With V trimmed by 5 bases and J by 6 bases, 6 bases remained unmatched. Germline CDR1 LGHDT, CDR2 YNNKEL (reference sequence). The CDR3, as DNA: TGTGCCAGCAGCACTACAGGGGAGGCTGAAGCTTTCTTT. It is translated as CASSTTGEAEAFF.

This clonotype appeared many times. The chain has TRBV3-1 and TRBJ2-7; 8 positions agree with TRBD1. The CDR3 loop spans 14 amino acids. The V gene end was trimmed by 5 bases and the J gene end by 2 bases; junction bases not matched to a gene: 5. Germline CDR1 LGHDT, CDR2 YNNKEL (reference sequence). This CDR3 reads CASSSLDRAYEQYF. The CDR3 DNA sequence: TGTGCCAGCAGCTCCTTGGACAGGGCCTACGAGCAGTACTTC.

This clonotype was detected a few times. This could be a read error, since a much larger clone is one nucleotide away. The chain employs TRBV20-1 and TRBJ1-6; weak D call: TRBD1 (6 bases). Germline V lookup: CDR1 DFQATT, CDR2 SNEGSKA (reference sequence). CDR3 length: 15 amino acids. For the CDR3, the DNA is TGCAGTGCTAATACCCGCGGGACCAGGGGTTCACCCCGCCACTTT. Its protein product is CSANTRGTRGSPRHF.

This clonotype was seen ten or more times. The V call is TRBV12-3 or TRBV12-4, the J call TRBJ2-5; 9 bases align to TRBD2. The CDR3 extends over 16 amino acids. The junction had 13 bases not matched to a gene; V was cut back by 6 bases and J by 5 bases. The CDR3 reads CASSLIAGEAWETQYF. CDR3 DNA sequence: TGTGCCAGCAGCCTAATAGCGGGGGAGGCCTGGGAGACCCAGTACTTC.

This clonotype was seen only a few times. The chain joins TRBV29-1 to TRBJ1-1, with 7 bases matching TRBD1. J lost 6 bases, V lost 4 bases, and 8 bases had no gene match. Germline-derived CDR1 and CDR2 are SQVTM and ANQGSEA. The CDR3 contains 13 residues. CDR3 sequence reads: CSVGPTGEAEAFF. The CDR3 DNA sequence: TGCAGCGTTGGACCAACAGGGGAGGCTGAAGCTTTCTTT.

This clonotype was recorded a few times. The rearrangement uses TRBV24-1 and TRBJ2-2, with 7 bases identical to TRBD1. CDR1 is KGHDR and CDR2 is SFDVKD in the germline V gene. V lost 4 bases, J lost 1 base, and 8 bases stayed unmatched. CDR3 length: 17 amino acids. The CDR3 sequence: CATSEPGQPGNTGELFF. CDR3 nucleotides: TGTGCCACCAGTGAACCGGGACAGCCCGGGAACACCGGGGAGCTGTTTTTT.

Regarding this clonotype: Compared with germline, one end of the junction differs, possibly owing to a read error. CDR3 sequence (DNA): TGTGCCAGCAGTTTAGCGGGACTGAACACAGATACGGAGTATTTT. It specifies CASSLAGLNTDTEYF. The V and J genes are TRBV12-3 or TRBV12-4 and TRBJ2-3; D is possibly TRBD2 (6 bases). The CDR3 has 15 amino acids.

About this clonotype: The germline gene is not matched at one end of the junction; a read error may be the cause. CDR3 sequence: CASSLDGSSYDEQFF. CDR3 coding DNA: TGTGCCAGCAGCTTAGACGGCAGCTCCTACGATGAGCAGTTCTTC. V and J are TRBV7-7 and TRBJ2-1; unclear D gene. The CDR3 has 15 amino acids. Germline assignment: CDR1 SSHAT and CDR2 FNYEAQ (reference sequence).

This clonotype was seen many times. This chain connects TRBV6-2 or TRBV6-3 to TRBJ2-3; D is tentatively TRBD1 or TRBD2 (5 bases each). The CDR3 totals 14 residues. Germline V CDR1 and CDR2: MNHEY, SVGEGT. V shed 8 bases and J shed 6 bases, with 18 bases lying between them. This chain's CDR3 is CASSLPGTRDTQYF. The CDR3 DNA sequence: TGTGCCAGCTCCCTCCCGGGGACGCGGGATACGCAGTATTTT.

This clonotype was observed many times. The V and J genes are TRBV6-2 or TRBV6-3 and TRBJ2-4; tentatively, D is TRBD2 (6 bases). Germline CDR1 and CDR2: MNHEY and SVGEGT. CDR3 size: 18 residues. V gave up 2 bases and J gave up 0 bases, with 17 bases separating them. CDR3 bases: TGTGCCAGCAGTTACGGGGTAGCGGACACACTAGCCAAAAACATTCAGTACTTC. It is translated as CASSYGVADTLAKNIQYF.

In its sample, this clonotype was seen a few times. The chain links TRBV6-5 to TRBJ1-6, with D unresolved. This CDR3 is built from 14 residues. The ends were cut back, 1 base at V and 9 bases at J, with 10 bases in the middle. CDR1 and CDR2 from the germline V gene are MNHEY and SVGAGI. CDR3 sequence (DNA): TGTGCCAGCAGTTACTATGATCGGGGTTCACCCCTCCACTTT. Translated: CASSYYDRGSPLHF.